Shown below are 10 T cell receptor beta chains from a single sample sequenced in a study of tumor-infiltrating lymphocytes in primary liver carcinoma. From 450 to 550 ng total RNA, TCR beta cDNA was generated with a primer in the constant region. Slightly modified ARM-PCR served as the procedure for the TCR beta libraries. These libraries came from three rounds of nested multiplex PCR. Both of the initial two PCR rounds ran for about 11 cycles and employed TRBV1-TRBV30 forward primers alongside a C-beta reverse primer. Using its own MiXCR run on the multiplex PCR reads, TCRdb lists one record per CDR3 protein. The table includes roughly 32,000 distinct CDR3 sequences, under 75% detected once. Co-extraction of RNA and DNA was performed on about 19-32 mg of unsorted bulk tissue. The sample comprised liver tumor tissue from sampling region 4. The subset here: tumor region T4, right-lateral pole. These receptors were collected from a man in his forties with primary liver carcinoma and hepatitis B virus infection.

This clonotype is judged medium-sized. The CDR3 nucleotides read TGCAGCGTCGCACAGGGATCCTCCTTGGGGGAGCAGTACTTC. This codes for CSVAQGSSLGEQYF. The rearrangement joins TRBV29-1 to TRBJ2-7, with D perhaps TRBD1 (6 bases). Trimming left V 6 bases short and J 7 bases short, with 22 bases between. The germline V gene has CDR1 SQVTM and CDR2 ANQGSEA. The CDR3 has 14 residues.

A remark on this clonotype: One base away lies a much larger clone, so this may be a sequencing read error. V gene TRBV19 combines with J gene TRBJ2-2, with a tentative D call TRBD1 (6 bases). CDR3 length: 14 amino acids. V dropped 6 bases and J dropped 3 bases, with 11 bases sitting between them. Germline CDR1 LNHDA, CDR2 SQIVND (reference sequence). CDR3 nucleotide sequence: TGTGCCAGTAGGAGGGGGATGTACACCGGGGAGCTGTTTTTT. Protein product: CASRRGMYTGELFF.

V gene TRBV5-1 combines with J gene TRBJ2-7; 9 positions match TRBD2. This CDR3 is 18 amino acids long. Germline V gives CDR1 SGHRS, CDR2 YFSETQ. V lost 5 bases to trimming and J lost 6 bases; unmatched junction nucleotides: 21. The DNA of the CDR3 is TGCGCCAGCAGTTTGAATCGTGGTAGCGGGAGATTCCTCCCCGAGCAGTACTTC. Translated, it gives CASSLNRGSGRFLPEQYF. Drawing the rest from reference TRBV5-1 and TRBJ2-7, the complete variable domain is KAGVTQTPRYLIKTRGQQVTLSCSPISGHRSVSWYQQTPGQGLQFLFEYFSETQRNKGNFPGRFSGRQFSNSRSEMNVSTLELGDSALYLCASSLNRGSGRFLPEQYFGPGTRLTVT.

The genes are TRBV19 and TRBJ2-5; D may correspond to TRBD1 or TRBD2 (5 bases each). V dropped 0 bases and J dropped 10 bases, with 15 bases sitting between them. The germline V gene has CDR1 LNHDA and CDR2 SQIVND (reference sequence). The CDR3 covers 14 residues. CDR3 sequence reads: CASSIEGRLDIQYF. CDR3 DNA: TGTGCCAGTAGTATAGAGGGACGTTTGGATATCCAGTACTTC. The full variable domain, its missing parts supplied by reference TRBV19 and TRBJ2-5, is DGGITQSPKYLFRKEGQNVTLSCEQNLNHDAMYWYRQDPGQGLRLIYYSQIVNDFQKGDIAEGYSVSREKKESFPLTVTSAQKNPTAFYLCASSIEGRLDIQYFGPGTRLLVL.

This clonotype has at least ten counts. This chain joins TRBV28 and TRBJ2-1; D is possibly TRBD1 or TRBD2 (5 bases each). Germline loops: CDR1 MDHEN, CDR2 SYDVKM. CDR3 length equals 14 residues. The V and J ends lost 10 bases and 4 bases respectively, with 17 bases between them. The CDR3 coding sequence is TGTGCCACCGGTCGTGGGGGTTTATACAATGAGCAGTTCTTC. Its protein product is CATGRGGLYNEQFF.

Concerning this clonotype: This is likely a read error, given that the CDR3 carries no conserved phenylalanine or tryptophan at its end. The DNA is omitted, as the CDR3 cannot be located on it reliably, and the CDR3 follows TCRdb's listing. Here the CDR3 reads CASSQAVSLTETQYL. The chain is built from TRBV4-3 and TRBJ2-5. The CDR3 adds up to 15 amino acids, both ends counted. CDR1 and CDR2 from the germline V gene are LGHNA and YSLEER.

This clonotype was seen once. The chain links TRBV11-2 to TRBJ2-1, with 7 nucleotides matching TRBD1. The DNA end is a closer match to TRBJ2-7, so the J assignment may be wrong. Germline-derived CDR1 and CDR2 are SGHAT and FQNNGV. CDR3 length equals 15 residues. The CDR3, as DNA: TGTGCCAGCAGCTCTAGGGGGCCACTCAACAATGAGCAGTACTTC. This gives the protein CASSSRGPLNNEQYF.

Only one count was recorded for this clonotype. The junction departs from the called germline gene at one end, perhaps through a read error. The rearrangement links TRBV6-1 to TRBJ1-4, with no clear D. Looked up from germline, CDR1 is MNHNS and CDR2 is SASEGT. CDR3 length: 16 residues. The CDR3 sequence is CVSSEVGIASNEKLFF. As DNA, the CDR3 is TGTGTCAGCAGTGAAGTGGGTATTGCAAGTAATGAAAAACTGTTTTTT.

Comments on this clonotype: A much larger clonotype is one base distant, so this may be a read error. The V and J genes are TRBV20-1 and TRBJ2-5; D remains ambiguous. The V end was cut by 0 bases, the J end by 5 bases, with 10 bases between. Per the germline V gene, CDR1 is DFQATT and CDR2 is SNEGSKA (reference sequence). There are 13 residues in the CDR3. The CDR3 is CSAREGIRETQYF. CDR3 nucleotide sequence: TGCAGTGCTAGAGAGGGCATTCGGGAGACCCAGTACTTC.

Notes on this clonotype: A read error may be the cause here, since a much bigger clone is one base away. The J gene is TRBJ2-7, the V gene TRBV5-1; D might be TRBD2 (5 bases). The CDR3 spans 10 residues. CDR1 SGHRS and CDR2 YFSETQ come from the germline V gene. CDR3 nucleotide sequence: TGCGCCAGCAGCTTGACGGGAAGGGACTTC. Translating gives CASSLTGRDF.